This entry lists 17 T cell receptor beta chains sequenced from one sample in a study of OX40 agonist ivuxolimab in advanced cancers. This table comes from immunoSEQ multiplex PCR, and its TCRdb copy is limited to in-frame clones, with some not included. The data contain 60,000 or so clones, 85% to 90% of them singletons. Sequencing used CD4+ or CD8+ T cells sorted from blood, obtained in a trial of the OX40 agonist ivuxolimab. These receptors were taken from an adult with an advanced solid tumor such as melanoma, head and neck, liver or kidney cancer.

This clone was counted a single time. The gene calls are TRBV5-1 and TRBJ1-2, with 8 bases identical to TRBD1. The CDR3 covers 13 residues. Germline V CDR1 and CDR2: SGHRS, YFSETQ. After removal of 4 bases from V and 7 bases from J, the junction contained 6 bases not matched to a gene. CDR3 coding DNA: TGCGCCAGCAGCGTCGGACAGGGCGGTGGCTACACCTTC. Amino acid sequence: CASSVGQGGGYTF.

The chain links TRBV15 to TRBJ2-1; D possibly corresponds to TRBD2 (6 bases). Trimming pared 0 bases from V and 6 bases from J, leaving 15 bases between. CDR1 and CDR2 (germline): LNHNV, YYDKDF (reference sequence). CDR3 size: 16 residues. The CDR3 bases are TGTGCCACCAGCAGAGAATCGGCGGGGCTGATCAATGAGCAGTTCTTC. Amino acids: CATSRESAGLINEQFF.

This chain uses TRBV11-3 with TRBJ2-1; the D gene could be TRBD1 or TRBD2 (6 bases each). Trimming cost V 2 bases and J 2 bases, with 10 bases left between them. This CDR3 spans 15 amino acids. Germline CDR1 is SGHNT and CDR2 is YENEEA. CDR3 bases: TGTGCCAGCAGCTTAAGGGGGGAGGCCTACAATGAGCAGTTCTTC. This codes for CASSLRGEAYNEQFF.

The gene calls are TRBV5-1 and TRBJ2-3, with 7 bases fitting TRBD2. Germline CDR1 and CDR2: SGHRS and YFSETQ. This CDR3 contains 18 residues. Germline trimming cut 3 bases from V and 8 bases from J; bases unmatched to any gene: 21. The chain's CDR3 is CASSSADFREAQLGTQYF. CDR3 bases: TGCGCCAGCAGCTCGGCGGATTTCCGGGAGGCCCAGTTGGGTACGCAGTATTTT.

This clone has just a few counts. The chain carries TRBV6-5 and TRBJ2-1; TRBD2 matches at 10 bases. Germline lookup yields CDR1 MNHEY and CDR2 SVGAGI. The CDR3 is 14 residues long. The J segment lost 5 bases and the V segment lost 2 bases, leaving 0 bases of the junction unmatched. The CDR3 sequence: CASSYGTSDNEQFF. CDR3 DNA sequence: TGTGCCAGCAGTTACGGGACTAGCGACAATGAGCAGTTCTTC.

The DNA for the CDR3 is TGTGCCAGCAGCTCAACGGACAGGGTACAGTACTTC. Translated: CASSSTDRVQYF. The rearrangement links TRBV7-8 to TRBJ2-7; 8 bases fit TRBD1. Germline V gene sequence: CDR1 SGHVS, CDR2 FQNEAQ. The CDR3 has 12 amino acids. The J segment lost 10 bases and the V segment lost 4 bases, leaving 6 bases of the junction unmatched.

In its sample, this clone was seen a few times. The chain uses TRBV6-4 and TRBJ1-6; a weak D match, TRBD1 (5 bases). Per germline, CDR1 MRHNA and CDR2 SNTAGT. CDR3 length: 15 amino acids. Trimming removed 4 bases at V and 7 bases at J, with 14 bases between. This CDR3 is CASSVQEGLNSPLHF. DNA of the CDR3: TGTGCCAGCAGTGTGCAGGAGGGGTTGAATTCACCCCTCCACTTT.

The chain is built from TRBV9 and TRBJ2-3; 10 bases agree with TRBD2. Germline CDR1 SGDLS, CDR2 YYNGEE. The length of the CDR3 is 15 residues. V gave up 3 bases and J gave up 4 bases; unmatched junction bases: 5. As DNA, the CDR3 is TGTGCCAGCAGCGCTATAGCGGGAGGTTCAGATACGCAGTATTTT. Amino acid sequence: CASSAIAGGSDTQYF.

This clone is a singleton in its sample. V and J are TRBV9 and TRBJ2-3; weak D call: TRBD1 (5 bases). CDR3 size: 15 residues. The V gene lost 3 bases and the J gene lost 0 bases, with 11 bases spanning the gap. Germline CDR1 SGDLS, CDR2 YYNGEE. The CDR3 DNA reads TGTGCCAGCAGCGCCAGGGTAGCAAGCACAGATACGCAGTATTTT. Translating gives CASSARVASTDTQYF.

This chain links TRBV5-8 with TRBJ2-2; 8 positions agree with TRBD2. V trimming: 1 base; J trimming: 3 bases; junction bases outside the gene matches: 5. CDR1 is SGHTS and CDR2 is YDEGEE in the germline V gene. The CDR3 is made up of 16 amino acids. The CDR3 DNA reads as TGTGCCAGCAGCTTGAGCGGGGGCAGCTACACCGGGGAGCTGTTTTTT. Encoded protein: CASSLSGGSYTGELFF.

This clone has just one count. The chain couples TRBV10-1 to TRBJ1-6; D gene uncertain. V was trimmed by 4 bases and J by 7 bases, leaving 11 bases between them. The germline gives CDR1 WNHNN, CDR2 SYGVQD (reference sequence). This CDR3 is built from 14 residues. CDR3 amino acids: CASSANLANSPLHF. DNA for the CDR3: TGCGCCAGCAGTGCCAACCTAGCGAATTCACCCCTCCACTTT.

This chain connects TRBV28 to TRBJ2-1, with TRBD1 as a possible D gene (6 bases). The CDR3 extends over 14 amino acids. Trimming left V 4 bases short and J 7 bases short, with 14 bases between. CDR1 and CDR2 from the germline V gene are MDHEN and SYDVKM. CDR3 in DNA: TGTGCCAGCAGTTCACCGGGACAACTGAATGAGCAGTTCTTC. Its protein product is CASSSPGQLNEQFF.

The count of this clone is one. The chain couples TRBV5-4 to TRBJ2-5, with D possibly TRBD2 on 6 matching bases. CDR3 length: 14 residues. The germline V gene encodes CDR1 SGHNT and CDR2 YYREEE (reference sequence). Trimming left V 6 bases short and J 1 base short, with 13 bases between. CDR3 protein: CASTSGGTQETQYF. Here the CDR3 DNA reads TGTGCCAGCACATCAGGCGGGACCCAAGAGACCCAGTACTTC.

This clone showed up just once. The chain combines TRBV6-6 with TRBJ2-3; 15 bases are a match to TRBD2. V dropped 6 bases and J dropped 4; count of bases not matched to a gene: 5. The CDR3 has 16 amino acids. Germline CDR1 is MNHNY and CDR2 is SVGAGI (reference sequence). CDR3 loop: CASSLGLAGGADTQYF. The CDR3 region has the DNA TGTGCCAGCAGCCTCGGACTAGCGGGAGGGGCAGATACGCAGTATTTT.

With regard to this clone: At one end, the junction sequence differs from germline, possibly due to a read error. In the same sample, other DNA sequences code for this CDR3. The chain couples TRBV12-5 to TRBJ2-4; TRBD1 matches at 9 bases. The V gene's germline CDR1 is LGHNT and CDR2 FRNRAP. This CDR3 has 14 amino acids. CDR3 sequence: CASGLGQGRDIQYF. CDR3 nucleotides: TGTGCTAGTGGCTTGGGACAGGGACGGGACATTCAGTACTTC.

The CDR3 bases are TGCGCCAGCAGCTCAGTCCCGGCCGGCCTGCCCTATAATTCACCCCTCCACTTT. It yields the protein CASSSVPAGLPYNSPLHF. The rearrangement links TRBV5-1 to TRBJ1-6; no definite D call. Trimming stripped 3 bases from V and 2 bases from J, with 18 bases between. The CDR3 contains 18 residues. Germline CDR1 SGHRS, CDR2 YFSETQ. The complete variable domain, with remaining parts taken from reference TRBV5-1 and TRBJ1-6, reads KAGVTQTPRYLIKTRGQQVTLSCSPISGHRSVSWYQQTPGQGLQFLFEYFSETQRNKGNFPGRFSGRQFSNSRSEMNVSTLELGDSALYLCASSSVPAGLPYNSPLHFGNGTRLTVT.

The chain carries TRBV5-1 and TRBJ2-2; tentative D call: TRBD1 (6 bases). CDR1 is SGHRS, CDR2 YFSETQ, per germline. V was pared by 5 bases and J by 0 bases, with 11 bases between. The length of the CDR3 is 15 residues. CDR3 DNA: TGCGCCAGCAGTTGGGACATAACGAACACCGGGGAGCTGTTTTTT. This gives the protein CASSWDITNTGELFF.